This T cell receptor beta chain is drawn from a study of OX40 agonist ivuxolimab in advanced cancers. Overall study findings and caveats: Clonal expansion was seen in CD4+ and CD8+ blood T cells by week 6 at 0.1 to 3.0 mg/kg. It was also the case that some nonresponders had low normalized T-cell clonal expansion. Partial responders receiving 0.1-3.0 mg/kg showed among the lowest clonal expansion.

The method was immunoSEQ multiplex PCR; TCRdb's version includes in-frame clones alone and lacks a portion of them. Here the sample spans approximately 17,000 clones, 90% being singletons. About this clone: Its antigen is currently unknown.

The cohort excluded patients with autoimmune disease history or systemic immunosuppression. V was pared by 0 bases and J by 1 base, with 13 bases between. CDR1 is LGHNA, CDR2 YSLEER, per germline. The CDR3 extends over 16 amino acids. V gene TRBV4-3 combines with J gene TRBJ2-7, with a possible D match to TRBD1 (5 bases). The origin of this receptor is an adult with an advanced solid tumor such as melanoma, head and neck, liver or kidney cancer. This specimen was CD4+ or CD8+ T cells sorted from blood, taken in a trial of the OX40 agonist ivuxolimab. CDR3 loop: CASSQDLRGRSYEQYF. In DNA form, the CDR3 reads TGCGCCAGCAGCCAAGATTTAAGGGGTAGGTCCTACGAGCAGTACTTC.